These 16 T cell receptor beta chains originate from one sample sequenced in a study of OX40 agonist ivuxolimab in advanced cancers. The protocol was immunoSEQ multiplex PCR, while the TCRdb copy is restricted to in-frame clones and leaves out a portion. The profile shows 43,000 or so clones, 88% of them singletons. The material sequenced was CD4+ or CD8+ T cells sorted from blood, taken in a trial of the OX40 agonist ivuxolimab. These receptors came from an adult with an advanced solid tumor such as melanoma, head and neck, liver or kidney cancer.

The V call is TRBV7-9, the J call TRBJ1-5; 7 bases fit TRBD1. This CDR3 is built from 14 residues. After removal of 2 bases from V and 6 bases from J, the junction contained 4 bases not matched to a gene. CDR1 is SEHNR and CDR2 is FQNEAQ in the germline V gene (reference sequence). This CDR3 reads CASSLSGDSQPQHF. The DNA for the CDR3 is TGTGCCAGCAGCTTATCAGGGGACAGTCAGCCCCAGCATTTT.

This CDR3 reads CASSYYRGSGEQYF. In DNA form, the CDR3 reads TGTGCCAGCAGTTACTACAGGGGAAGCGGCGAGCAGTACTTC. The V and J genes are TRBV6-5 and TRBJ2-7; 7 positions match TRBD1. Germline assignment: CDR1 MNHEY and CDR2 SVGAGI. CDR3 length: 14 amino acids. V trimming: 1 base; J trimming: 6 bases; junction bases outside the gene matches: 6.

The chain uses TRBV29-1 and TRBJ1-5; a possible D gene is TRBD1 (6 bases). The length of the CDR3 is 14 residues. Germline CDR1 is SQVTM and CDR2 is ANQGSEA. V was shortened by 6 bases and J by 8 bases, with 20 bases between the two germline ends. In DNA form, the CDR3 reads TGCAGCGTCGTCAGGGGTCCCTCTCAGAAGCCCCAGCATTTT. As protein: CSVVRGPSQKPQHF.

The chain recombines TRBV7-3 with TRBJ2-3, with TRBD2 identical over 10 bases. Germline CDR1 and CDR2: SGHTA and FQGTGA. Germline trimming cut 3 bases from V and 4 bases from J; bases unmatched to any gene: 4. CDR3 length equals 15 residues. The CDR3 loop reads CASSLLAGAADTQYF. The CDR3, as DNA: TGTGCCAGCAGCTTGCTAGCGGGAGCAGCAGATACGCAGTATTTT.

This chain uses TRBV6-6 with TRBJ1-6; 8 bases line up with TRBD1. The CDR3 runs 15 residues. CDR1 and CDR2 (germline): MNHNY, SVGAGI (reference sequence). Trimming at V came to 5 bases and at J to 9 bases, leaving 9 bases not matched to a gene. CDR3 protein: CASSTEQGGSSPLHF. CDR3 in DNA: TGTGCCAGCAGTACCGAACAGGGGGGTAGTTCACCCCTCCACTTT.

The V call is TRBV6-1, the J call TRBJ1-3, with D uncertain. Trimming shortened V by 4 bases and J by 2 bases, and 12 bases separated the two germline ends. CDR1 and CDR2 (germline): MNHNS, SASEGT. The CDR3 spans 15 residues. DNA of the CDR3: TGTGCCAGCAGTGGAGGGTTTTCTGCTGGAAACACCATATATTTT. Protein sequence: CASSGGFSAGNTIYF.

The chain carries TRBV11-1 and TRBJ2-1; 12 bases match TRBD2. After removal of 2 bases from V and 14 bases from J, the junction contained 7 bases not matched to a gene. Germline CDR1 and CDR2: SGHAT and FQDESV (reference sequence). This CDR3 region has 14 residues. CDR3 nucleotides: TGTGCCAGCAGCTTAAAAGTTAGGACTAGCGGGAAGTTCTTC. Amino acid sequence: CASSLKVRTSGKFF.

Concerning this clone itself: The junction departs from germline at one end; a sequencing error may be responsible. The chain carries TRBV7-8 and TRBJ2-1, with D tentatively TRBD1 (6 bases). The V gene's germline CDR1 is SGHVS and CDR2 FQNEAQ. CDR3 size: 14 residues. The CDR3 bases are TGTGTCAGCAGCTTAGGGGGAAAGTACAATGAGCAGTTCTTC. Its protein is CVSSLGGKYNEQFF.

This clone was seen a single time. This chain joins TRBV2 and TRBJ2-1; the D call may be TRBD1 or TRBD2 (6 bases each). This CDR3 is built from 14 residues. Trimming removed 5 bases from V and 13 bases from J, with 21 bases in between. Germline-derived CDR1 and CDR2 are SNHLY and FYNNEI. The CDR3 sequence: CASSRAAGGSLQFF. The CDR3 region has the DNA TGTGCCAGCAGTCGTGCGGCCGGGGGCTCTCTACAGTTCTTC.

J is TRBJ2-1 and V is TRBV25-1; 7 bases align to TRBD1. Germline-derived CDR1 and CDR2 are MGHDK and SYGVNS. The CDR3 has 12 residues. The ends lost 7 bases at V and 5 bases at J; junction bases unmatched: 2. The CDR3 sequence: CASKGQHNEQFF. CDR3 nucleotide sequence: TGTGCCAGCAAGGGACAGCACAATGAGCAGTTCTTC.

The rearrangement joins TRBV30 to TRBJ2-3, with D unresolved. Germline V gives CDR1 GTSNPN, CDR2 SVGIG (reference sequence). This CDR3 contains 10 residues. V shed 4 bases and J shed 7 bases, with 6 bases lying between them. CDR3 bases: TGTGCCTGGAAGCTCCATACGCAGTATTTT. Protein sequence: CAWKLHTQYF.

V and J are TRBV15 and TRBJ2-7; D may correspond to TRBD1 or TRBD2 (5 bases each). With 0 bases removed from V and 6 bases from J, the gap between germline ends came to 9 bases. The CDR3 loop spans 13 amino acids. Germline CDR1 is LNHNV and CDR2 is YYDKDF (reference sequence). CDR3 nucleotide sequence: TGTGCCACCAGCAGAGATTTGAGGGGCGAGCAGTACTTC. Protein sequence: CATSRDLRGEQYF.

V is TRBV6-5 and J is TRBJ2-5, with D unresolved. The last part of the DNA fits TRBJ2-7 better; the J call may be wrong. From germline, CDR1 is MNHEY and CDR2 SVGAGI. The CDR3 has 13 residues. The CDR3 DNA follows: TGTGCCAGCAGTGACGCCGACTCCTACGAGCAGTACTTC. Translating gives CASSDADSYEQYF.

V and J are TRBV7-2 and TRBJ2-7; the D gene is possibly TRBD2 (6 bases). V shed 1 base and J shed 5 bases, with 21 bases lying between them. Germline CDR1 SGHTA, CDR2 FQGNSA. This CDR3 has 17 residues. The CDR3 DNA is TGTGCCAGCAGCTTAGTTACGATCAGGCGGGACGGCGACGAGCAGTACTTC. Its translation is CASSLVTIRRDGDEQYF.

This chain links TRBV27 with TRBJ2-7, with 14 bases lining up with TRBD2. The V segment lost 5 bases and the J segment 0 bases; nucleotides outside the gene matches: 6. CDR3 length: 17 amino acids. The germline V gene has CDR1 MNHEY and CDR2 SMNVEV (reference sequence). CDR3 DNA sequence: TGTGCCAGCAGTGTGGGACTAGCGGGAGTATACTCCTACGAGCAGTACTTC. It translates to CASSVGLAGVYSYEQYF.

The CDR3 nucleotides are TGTGCCAGCAGCGCAACTTGGGACACCGCCGGAAACACCATATATTTT. Translation gives CASSATWDTAGNTIYF. V gene TRBV5-6 combines with J gene TRBJ1-3, with D possibly matching TRBD1 (6 bases). Trimming removed 4 bases from V and 4 bases from J, with 18 bases in between. The CDR3 is 16 amino acids. CDR1 is SGHDT, CDR2 YYEEEE, per germline.